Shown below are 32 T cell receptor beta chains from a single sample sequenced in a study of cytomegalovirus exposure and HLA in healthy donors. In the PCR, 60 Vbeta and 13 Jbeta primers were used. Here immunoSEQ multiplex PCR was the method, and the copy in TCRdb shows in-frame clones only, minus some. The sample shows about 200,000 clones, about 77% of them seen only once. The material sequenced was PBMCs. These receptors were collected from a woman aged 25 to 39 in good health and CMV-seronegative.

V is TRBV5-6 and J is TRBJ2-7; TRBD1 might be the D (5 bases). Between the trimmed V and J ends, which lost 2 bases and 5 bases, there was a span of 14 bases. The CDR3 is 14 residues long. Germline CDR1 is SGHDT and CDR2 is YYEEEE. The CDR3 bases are TGTGCCAGCAGCTTAGACCCAGGGTCCAACGAGCAGTACTTC. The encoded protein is CASSLDPGSNEQYF.

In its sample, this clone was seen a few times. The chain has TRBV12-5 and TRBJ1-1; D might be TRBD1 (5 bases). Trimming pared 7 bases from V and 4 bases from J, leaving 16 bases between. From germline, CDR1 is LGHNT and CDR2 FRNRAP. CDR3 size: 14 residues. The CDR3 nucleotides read TGTGCTAGTGCCATCAGCCCGGGGGGCACTGAAGCTTTCTTT. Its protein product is CASAISPGGTEAFF.

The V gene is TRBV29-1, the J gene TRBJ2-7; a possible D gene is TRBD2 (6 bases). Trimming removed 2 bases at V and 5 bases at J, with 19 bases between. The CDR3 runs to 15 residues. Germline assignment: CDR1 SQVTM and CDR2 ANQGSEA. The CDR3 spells CSVERPGLSPDEQYF. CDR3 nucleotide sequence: TGCAGCGTTGAAAGGCCGGGACTCAGCCCTGACGAGCAGTACTTC.

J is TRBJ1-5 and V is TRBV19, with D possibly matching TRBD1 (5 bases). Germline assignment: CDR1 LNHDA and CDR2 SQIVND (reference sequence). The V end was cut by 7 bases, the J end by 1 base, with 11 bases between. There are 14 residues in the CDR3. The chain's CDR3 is CASKQEWSNQPQHF. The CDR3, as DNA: TGTGCCAGTAAACAGGAATGGAGCAATCAGCCCCAGCATTTT.

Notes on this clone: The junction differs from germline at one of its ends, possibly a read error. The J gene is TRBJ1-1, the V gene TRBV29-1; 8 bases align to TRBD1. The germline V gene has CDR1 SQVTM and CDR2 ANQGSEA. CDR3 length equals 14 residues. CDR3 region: CIVEMGDRGTEAFF. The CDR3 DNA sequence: TGCATCGTTGAGATGGGCGACAGGGGTACTGAAGCTTTCTTT. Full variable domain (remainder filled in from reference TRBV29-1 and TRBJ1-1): SAVISQKPSRDICQRGTSLTIQCQVDSQVTMMFWYRQQPGQSLTLIATANQGSEATYESGFVIDKFPISRPNLTFSTLTVSNMSPEDSSIYLCIVEMGDRGTEAFFGQGTRLTVV.

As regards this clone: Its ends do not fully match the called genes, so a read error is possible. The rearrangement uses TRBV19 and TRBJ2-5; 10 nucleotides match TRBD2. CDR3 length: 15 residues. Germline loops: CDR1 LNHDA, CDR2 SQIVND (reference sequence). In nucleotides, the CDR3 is TGTGCCAGTAGTATAACTAGCGGGGACCAAGGGACCCAGTACTTC. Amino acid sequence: CASSITSGDQGTQYF.

The CDR3: CASSLAEGFHEQYF. CDR3 bases: TGCGCCAGCAGCTTGGCCGAGGGTTTCCACGAGCAGTACTTC. This chain uses TRBV5-1 with TRBJ2-7; D might be TRBD2 (5 bases). The ends were cut back, 0 bases at V and 5 bases at J, with 12 bases in the middle. CDR3 size: 14 residues. Germline V gene sequence: CDR1 SGHRS, CDR2 YFSETQ.

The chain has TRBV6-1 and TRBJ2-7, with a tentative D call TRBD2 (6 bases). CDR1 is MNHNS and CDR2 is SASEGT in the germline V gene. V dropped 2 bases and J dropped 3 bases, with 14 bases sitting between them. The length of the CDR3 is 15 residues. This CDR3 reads CASSEQPGDGYEQYF. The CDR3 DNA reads TGTGCCAGCAGTGAACAACCGGGGGACGGCTACGAGCAGTACTTC.

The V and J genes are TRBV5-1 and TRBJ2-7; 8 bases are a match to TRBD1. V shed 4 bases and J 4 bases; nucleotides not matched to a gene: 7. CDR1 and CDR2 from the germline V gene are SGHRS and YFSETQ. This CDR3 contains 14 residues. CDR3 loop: CASSAITGGYEQYF. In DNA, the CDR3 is TGCGCCAGCAGCGCCATAACAGGGGGGTACGAGCAGTACTTC. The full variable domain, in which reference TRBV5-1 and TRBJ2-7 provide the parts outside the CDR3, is KAGVTQTPRYLIKTRGQQVTLSCSPISGHRSVSWYQQTPGQGLQFLFEYFSETQRNKGNFPGRFSGRQFSNSRSEMNVSTLELGDSALYLCASSAITGGYEQYFGPGTRLTVT.

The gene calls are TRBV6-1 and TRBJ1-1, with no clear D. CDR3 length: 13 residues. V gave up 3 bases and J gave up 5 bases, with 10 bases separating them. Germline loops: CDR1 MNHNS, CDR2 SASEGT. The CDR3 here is CASSDRLVTEAFF. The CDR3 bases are TGTGCCAGCAGTGACAGGCTGGTGACTGAAGCTTTCTTT.

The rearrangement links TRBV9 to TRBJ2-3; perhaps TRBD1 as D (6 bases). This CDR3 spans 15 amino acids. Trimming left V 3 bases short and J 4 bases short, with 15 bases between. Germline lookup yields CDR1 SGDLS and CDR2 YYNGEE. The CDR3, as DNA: TGTGCCAGCAGCGCTGCCAGGGGCGCCCCAGATACGCAGTATTTT. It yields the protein CASSAARGAPDTQYF.

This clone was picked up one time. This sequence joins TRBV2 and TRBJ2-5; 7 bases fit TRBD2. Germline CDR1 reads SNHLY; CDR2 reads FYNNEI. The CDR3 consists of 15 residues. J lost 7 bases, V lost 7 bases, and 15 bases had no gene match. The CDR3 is CASNSGTMGVGTQYF. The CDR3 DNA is TGTGCCAGCAATAGTGGGACTATGGGGGTGGGGACCCAGTACTTC.

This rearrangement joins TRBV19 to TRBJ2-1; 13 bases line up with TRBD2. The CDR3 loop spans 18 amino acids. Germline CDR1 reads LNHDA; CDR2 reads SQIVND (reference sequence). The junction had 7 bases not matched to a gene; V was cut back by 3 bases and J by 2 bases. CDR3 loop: CASSILLAGGRAYNEQFF. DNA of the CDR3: TGTGCCAGTAGTATTTTACTAGCGGGGGGGCGGGCCTACAATGAGCAGTTCTTC.

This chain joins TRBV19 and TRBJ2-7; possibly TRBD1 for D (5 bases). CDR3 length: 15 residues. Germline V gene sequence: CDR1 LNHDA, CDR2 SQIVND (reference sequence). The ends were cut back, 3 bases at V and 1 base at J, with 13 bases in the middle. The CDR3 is CASSMGREVSYEQYF. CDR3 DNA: TGTGCCAGTAGTATGGGGCGAGAAGTATCCTACGAGCAGTACTTC.

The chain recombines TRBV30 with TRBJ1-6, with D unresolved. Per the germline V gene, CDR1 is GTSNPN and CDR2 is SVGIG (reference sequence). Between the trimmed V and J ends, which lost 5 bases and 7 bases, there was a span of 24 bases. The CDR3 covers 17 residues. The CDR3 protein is CAWERHSTRGYNSPLHF. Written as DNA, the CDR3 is TGTGCCTGGGAGCGCCACTCGACTAGAGGATACAATTCACCCCTCCACTTT. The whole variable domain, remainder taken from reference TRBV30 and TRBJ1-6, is SQTIHQWPATLVQPVGSPLSLECTVEGTSNPNLYWYRQAAGRGLQLLFYSVGIGQISSEVPQNLSASRPQDRQFILSSKKLLLSDSGFYLCAWERHSTRGYNSPLHFGNGTRLTVT.

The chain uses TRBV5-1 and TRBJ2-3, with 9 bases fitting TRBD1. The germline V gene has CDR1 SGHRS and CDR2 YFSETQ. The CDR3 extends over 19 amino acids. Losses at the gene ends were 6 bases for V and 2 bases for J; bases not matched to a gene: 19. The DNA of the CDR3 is TGCGCCAGCACCCGAAGAAAAACCGGGACAGGGTGGAACACAGATACGCAGTATTTT. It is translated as CASTRRKTGTGWNTDTQYF.

The CDR3 nucleotides read TGCGCCAGCAGCTCTCTGGACAACCAAGAGACCCAGTACTTC. As protein: CASSSLDNQETQYF. J is TRBJ2-5 and V is TRBV5-1; D possibly corresponds to TRBD1 (5 bases). Germline assignment: CDR1 SGHRS and CDR2 YFSETQ. Trimming removed 3 bases at V and 0 bases at J, with 9 bases between. The CDR3 length is 14 residues.

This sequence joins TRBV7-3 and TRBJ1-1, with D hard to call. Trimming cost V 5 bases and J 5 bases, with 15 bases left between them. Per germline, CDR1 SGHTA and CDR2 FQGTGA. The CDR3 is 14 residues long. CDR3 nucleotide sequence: TGTGCCAGCAGCCCCAACAGTTGGCCGACTGAAGCTTTCTTT. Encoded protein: CASSPNSWPTEAFF.

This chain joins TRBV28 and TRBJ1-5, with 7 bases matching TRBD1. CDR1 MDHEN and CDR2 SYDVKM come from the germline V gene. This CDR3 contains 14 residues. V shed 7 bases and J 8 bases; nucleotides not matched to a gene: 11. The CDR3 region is CASNDRAFGKPQHF. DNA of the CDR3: TGTGCCAGCAATGACAGGGCCTTCGGGAAGCCCCAGCATTTT.

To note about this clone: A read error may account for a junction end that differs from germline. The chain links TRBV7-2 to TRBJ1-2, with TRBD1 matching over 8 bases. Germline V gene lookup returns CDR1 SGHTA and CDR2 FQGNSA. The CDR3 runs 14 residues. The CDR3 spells CACSSDREIYGYTF. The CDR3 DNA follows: TGTGCCTGCAGCTCGGACAGGGAGATATATGGCTACACCTTC.

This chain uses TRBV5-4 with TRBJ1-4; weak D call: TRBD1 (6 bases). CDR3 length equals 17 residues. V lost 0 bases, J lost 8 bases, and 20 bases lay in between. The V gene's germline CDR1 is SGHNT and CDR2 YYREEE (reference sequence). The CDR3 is CASSLGGGARDGEKLFF. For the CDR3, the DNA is TGTGCCAGCAGCTTGGGAGGGGGGGCCAGGGACGGCGAAAAACTGTTTTTT.

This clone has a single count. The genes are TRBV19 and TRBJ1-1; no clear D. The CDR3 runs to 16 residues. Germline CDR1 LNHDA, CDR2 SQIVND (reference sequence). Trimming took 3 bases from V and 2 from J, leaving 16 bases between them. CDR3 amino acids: CASSIRALVVNTEAFF. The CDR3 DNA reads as TGTGCCAGTAGTATTCGAGCTCTGGTTGTCAACACTGAAGCTTTCTTT.

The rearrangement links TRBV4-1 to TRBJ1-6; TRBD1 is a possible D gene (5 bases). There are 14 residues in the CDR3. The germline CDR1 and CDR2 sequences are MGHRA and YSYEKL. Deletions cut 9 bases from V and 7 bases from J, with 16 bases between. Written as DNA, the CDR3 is TGCGCCAGGACACAGGCGCTAGGGAATTCACCCCTCCACTTT. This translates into CARTQALGNSPLHF.

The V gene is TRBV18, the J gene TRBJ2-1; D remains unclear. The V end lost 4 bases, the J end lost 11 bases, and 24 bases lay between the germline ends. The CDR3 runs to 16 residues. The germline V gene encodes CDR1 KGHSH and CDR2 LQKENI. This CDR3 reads CASSQVAASPLVKQFF. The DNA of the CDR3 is TGTGCCAGCTCACAAGTAGCCGCATCCCCCTTGGTGAAGCAGTTCTTC.

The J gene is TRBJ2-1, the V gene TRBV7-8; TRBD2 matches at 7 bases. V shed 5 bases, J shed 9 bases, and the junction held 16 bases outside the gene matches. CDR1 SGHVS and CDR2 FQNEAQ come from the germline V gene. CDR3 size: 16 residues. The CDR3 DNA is TGTGCCAGCAGCCCAACTAGCGTTCAAGGTTGGGGTGAGCAGTTCTTC. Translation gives CASSPTSVQGWGEQFF.

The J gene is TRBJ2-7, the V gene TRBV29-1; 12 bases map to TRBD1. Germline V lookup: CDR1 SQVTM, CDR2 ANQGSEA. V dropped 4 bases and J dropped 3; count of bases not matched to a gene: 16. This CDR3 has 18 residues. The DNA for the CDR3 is TGCAGCGTTGTGGGGACAGGGGGCAGAGACTACTACTACTACGAGCAGTACTTC. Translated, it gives CSVVGTGGRDYYYYEQYF.

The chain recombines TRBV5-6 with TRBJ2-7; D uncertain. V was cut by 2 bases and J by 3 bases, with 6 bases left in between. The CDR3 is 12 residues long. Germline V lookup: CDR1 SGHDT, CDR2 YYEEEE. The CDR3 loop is CASSLFLYEQYF. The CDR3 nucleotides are TGTGCCAGCAGCTTATTCCTCTACGAGCAGTACTTC.

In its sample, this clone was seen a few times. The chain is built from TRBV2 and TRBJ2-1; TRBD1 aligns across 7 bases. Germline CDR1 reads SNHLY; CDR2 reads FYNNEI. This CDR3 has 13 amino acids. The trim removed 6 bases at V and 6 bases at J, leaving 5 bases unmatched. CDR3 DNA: TGTGCCAGCAGGTCCGGGACAGCCAATGAGCAGTTCTTC. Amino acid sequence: CASRSGTANEQFF.

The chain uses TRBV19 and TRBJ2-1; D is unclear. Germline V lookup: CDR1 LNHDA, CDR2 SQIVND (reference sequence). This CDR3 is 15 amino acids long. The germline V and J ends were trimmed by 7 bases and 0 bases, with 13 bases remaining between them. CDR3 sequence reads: CASTHPGASYNEQFF. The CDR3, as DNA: TGTGCCAGTACCCATCCCGGTGCCTCCTACAATGAGCAGTTCTTC. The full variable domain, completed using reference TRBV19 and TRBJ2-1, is DGGITQSPKYLFRKEGQNVTLSCEQNLNHDAMYWYRQDPGQGLRLIYYSQIVNDFQKGDIAEGYSVSREKKESFPLTVTSAQKNPTAFYLCASTHPGASYNEQFFGPGTRLTVL.

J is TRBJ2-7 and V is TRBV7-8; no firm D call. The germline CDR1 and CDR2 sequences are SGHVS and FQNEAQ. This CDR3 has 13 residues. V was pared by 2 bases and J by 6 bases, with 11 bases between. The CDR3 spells CASSLTRRGEQYF. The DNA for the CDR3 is TGTGCCAGCAGCTTAACAAGGAGAGGCGAGCAGTACTTC.

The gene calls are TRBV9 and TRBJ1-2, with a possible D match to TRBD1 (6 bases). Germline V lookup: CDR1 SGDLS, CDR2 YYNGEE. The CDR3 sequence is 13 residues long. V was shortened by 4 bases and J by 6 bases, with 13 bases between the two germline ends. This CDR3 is CASSFRGSNGYTF. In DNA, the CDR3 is TGTGCCAGCAGCTTTAGGGGGTCCAATGGCTACACCTTC.

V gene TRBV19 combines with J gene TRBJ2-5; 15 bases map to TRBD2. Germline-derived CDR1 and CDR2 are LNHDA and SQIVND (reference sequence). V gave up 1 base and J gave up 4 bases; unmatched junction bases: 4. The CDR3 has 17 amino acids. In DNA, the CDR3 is TGTGCCAGTAGTATAGTCGGGACTAGCGGGGGGTCAGAGACCCAGTACTTC. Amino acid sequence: CASSIVGTSGGSETQYF. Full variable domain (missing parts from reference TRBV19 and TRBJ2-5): DGGITQSPKYLFRKEGQNVTLSCEQNLNHDAMYWYRQDPGQGLRLIYYSQIVNDFQKGDIAEGYSVSREKKESFPLTVTSAQKNPTAFYLCASSIVGTSGGSETQYFGPGTRLLVL.